The next 14 T cell receptor beta chains were all read from a single sample in a study of a mutant IDH1 vaccine in newly diagnosed glioma. The time point is: week 47, end of study. The content of each vaccine dose was 300 ug of mutant IDH1 20-mer peptide, and topical imiquimod accompanied it. The data were produced by immunoSEQ multiplex PCR, yet TCRdb's version contains in-frame clones alone and is incomplete. The sample has some 25,000 clones; over 80% are singletons. For these TCRs, the target antigens are not known. The starting material was PBMCs, obtained from a glioma patient whose treatment included an IDH1 peptide vaccine. Receptor source: a man in his forties or fifties with glioma. Some clones in this sample may be carry-over from other donors' samples.

This clone appeared a few times. V is TRBV10-3 and J is TRBJ2-7; TRBD1 might be the D (6 bases). Germline V gene sequence: CDR1 ENHRY, CDR2 SYGVKD. V lost 7 bases, J lost 3 bases, and 13 bases lay in between. CDR3 length: 13 amino acids. CDR3 nucleotides: TGTGCCATCACGGCGGGCAGGGGCTACGAGCAGTACTTC. Its protein product is CAITAGRGYEQYF.

The chain recombines TRBV5-4 with TRBJ2-2; D possibly corresponds to TRBD2 (5 bases). V dropped 4 bases and J dropped 4 bases, with 11 bases sitting between them. Germline V gives CDR1 SGHNT, CDR2 YYREEE (reference sequence). The CDR3 runs to 14 residues. The CDR3 reads CASSPDYSTGELFF. The DNA of the CDR3 is TGTGCCAGCAGCCCAGACTACTCCACCGGGGAGCTGTTTTTT.

This clone was observed a few times. The V and J genes are TRBV4-3 and TRBJ1-6; D ambiguous. Trimming removed 3 bases at V and 7 bases at J, with 10 bases between. This CDR3 has 14 residues. CDR1 LGHNA and CDR2 YSLEER come from the germline V gene. The CDR3 DNA follows: TGCGCCAGCAGCCAGGACCGTTCGAATTCACCCCTCCACTTT. This gives the protein CASSQDRSNSPLHF.

This clone was detected once. The rearrangement links TRBV5-1 to TRBJ1-1, with D possibly matching TRBD1 (5 bases). The CDR3 covers 16 residues. Germline CDR1 SGHRS, CDR2 YFSETQ. Between the trimmed V and J ends, which lost 0 bases and 1 base, there was a span of 13 bases. The CDR3 here is CASSLDLGRENTEAFF. In DNA, the CDR3 is TGCGCCAGCAGCTTGGATTTGGGCAGGGAGAACACTGAAGCTTTCTTT.

The gene calls are TRBV7-9 and TRBJ1-5; TRBD1 is a possible D gene (5 bases). Trimming removed 7 bases from V and 3 bases from J, with 13 bases in between. This CDR3 contains 14 residues. Germline V gene sequence: CDR1 SEHNR, CDR2 FQNEAQ (reference sequence). This CDR3 is CASTIGTSNQPQHF. As DNA, the CDR3 is TGTGCCAGCACAATAGGGACGTCCAATCAGCCCCAGCATTTT.

The CDR3 region has the DNA TGCGCCAGCAGCTTTCGGCAGAACACTGAAGCTTTCTTT. Protein sequence: CASSFRQNTEAFF. The chain combines TRBV5-1 with TRBJ1-1; D not resolved. With 2 bases removed from V and 1 base from J, the gap between germline ends came to 6 bases. Germline V gene data show CDR1 as SGHRS and CDR2 as YFSETQ. The length of the CDR3 is 13 residues.

The genes are TRBV27 and TRBJ1-6; no clear D. This CDR3 has 16 residues. Trimming left V 4 bases short and J 4 bases short, with 14 bases between. Germline CDR1 and CDR2: MNHEY and SMNVEV (reference sequence). CDR3 DNA: TGTGCCAGCAGTTCCCCCACGCAGATTTATAATTCACCCCTCCACTTT. This codes for CASSSPTQIYNSPLHF.

This clone was seen more than once but under ten times. The J gene is TRBJ1-1, the V gene TRBV30; D not certain. Germline V gene lookup returns CDR1 GTSNPN and CDR2 SVGIG (reference sequence). The length of the CDR3 is 12 residues. V was cut by 2 bases and J by 0 bases, with 4 bases left in between. CDR3 bases: TGTGCCTGGAGTAAGATGAACACTGAAGCTTTCTTT. Protein product: CAWSKMNTEAFF.

The chain is built from TRBV4-1 and TRBJ2-3; D gene unclear. This CDR3 is built from 16 residues. V was pared by 4 bases and J by 0 bases, with 14 bases between. The germline CDR1 and CDR2 sequences are MGHRA and YSYEKL. Here the CDR3 reads CASSLRSGSSTDTQYF. DNA for the CDR3: TGCGCCAGCAGCCTCCGGAGTGGATCTAGCACAGATACGCAGTATTTT.

Comments on this clone: Other DNA sequences in this sample translate to the same CDR3. The V call is TRBV5-1, the J call TRBJ1-1; 10 nucleotides match TRBD1. Per the germline V gene, CDR1 is SGHRS and CDR2 is YFSETQ. The V segment lost 0 bases and the J segment 2 bases; nucleotides outside the gene matches: 4. The CDR3 runs to 16 residues. CDR3 bases: TGCGCCAGCAGCTTGGGAGACAGGGGGCAAAACACTGAAGCTTTCTTT. Translating it yields CASSLGDRGQNTEAFF.

There are a few counts of this clone. This chain links TRBV4-1 with TRBJ1-1; D uncertain. CDR1 and CDR2 from the germline V gene are MGHRA and YSYEKL. CDR3 length equals 14 residues. Deletions cut 1 base from V and 2 bases from J, with 8 bases between. Here the CDR3 DNA reads TGCGCCAGCAGCCAAGCCGCTATTAACACTGAAGCTTTCTTT. Translated: CASSQAAINTEAFF.

This clone occurred a few times. The genes are TRBV6-1 and TRBJ1-1; D is perhaps TRBD1 (5 bases). V shed 2 bases and J shed 1 base, with 17 bases lying between them. Germline assignment: CDR1 MNHNS and CDR2 SASEGT. The CDR3 has 17 residues. The CDR3 region has the DNA TGTGCCAGCAGTGAAACGGACAACGGCCGAGGGAACACTGAAGCTTTCTTT. Its translation: CASSETDNGRGNTEAFF.

This clone is a singleton in its sample. The V gene is TRBV18, the J gene TRBJ1-4, with D unresolved. V was shortened by 3 bases and J by 0 bases, with 11 bases between the two germline ends. The germline V gene encodes CDR1 KGHSH and CDR2 LQKENI. This CDR3 has 16 amino acids. The CDR3 nucleotides read TGTGCCAGCTCACCCCAGCGGGCAGCAACTAATGAAAAACTGTTTTTT. Its protein is CASSPQRAATNEKLFF.

This chain joins TRBV19 and TRBJ2-3; 7 positions agree with TRBD1. The CDR3 contains 16 residues. V trimming: 5 bases; J trimming: 0 bases; junction bases outside the gene matches: 8. Germline V lookup: CDR1 LNHDA, CDR2 SQIVND (reference sequence). The DNA for the CDR3 is TGTGCCAGTAGTGAGGATACAGGGGTGAGCACAGATACGCAGTATTTT. Protein product: CASSEDTGVSTDTQYF.